These 18 T cell receptor beta chains were all obtained from the same sample, sequenced in a study of persistence of HIV-infected CD4 T cells. The antigens for these receptors are not known. This was the immunoSEQ version 4 assay in survey mode. Assay used: immunoSEQ multiplex PCR; TCRdb lists only in-frame clones, some missing. The sample includes 50,000 or so clones, about 81% of them seen just once. Lysates of CMV-infected fibroblasts at about 10 ug/mL stimulated these cells. CD40L/CD69 double-negative CD45RO-high memory CD4+ T cells were collected. Sequenced here: CD4+ T cells sorted from PBMCs after roughly 18-hour stimulation, sampled from a patient who received antiretroviral therapy. Source of these receptors: an adult man with HIV who was CMV-seropositive.

V usage is TRBV3-1 (or the pseudogene TRBV3-2) and J usage is TRBJ1-4, with 7 bases fitting TRBD1. Germline CDR1 reads LGHDT; CDR2 reads YNNKEL (reference sequence). J was trimmed by 5 bases and V by 1 base; bases with no gene match: 19. There are 20 residues in the CDR3. This CDR3 is CASSQVSTGDKRARNEKLFF. The CDR3 region has the DNA TGTGCCAGCAGCCAAGTTAGCACAGGGGACAAGAGGGCGAGGAATGAAAAACTGTTTTTT.

The V call is TRBV4-2, the J call TRBJ1-1, with TRBD1 as a possible D gene (6 bases). Germline lookup yields CDR1 LGHNA and CDR2 YNFKEQ. The CDR3 contains 15 residues. V gave up 1 base and J gave up 5 bases, with 14 bases separating them. In nucleotides, the CDR3 is TGTGCCAGCAGCCAAGCTCAGGGGCAGGAGACTGAAGCTTTCTTT. It specifies CASSQAQGQETEAFF.

This clone was seen a single time. This rearrangement joins TRBV7-2 to TRBJ1-2, with D tentatively TRBD1 (5 bases). The CDR3 extends over 15 amino acids. V lost 1 base, J lost 8 bases, and 17 bases lay in between. Looked up from germline, CDR1 is SGHTA and CDR2 is FQGNSA. CDR3 DNA sequence: TGTGCCAGCAGCTTAGAGGCAGGGTTATCGGGCGGCTACACCTTC. This encodes CASSLEAGLSGGYTF.

V gene TRBV10-3 combines with J gene TRBJ2-3, with TRBD2 identical over 7 bases. The V segment lost 0 bases and the J segment 6 bases; nucleotides outside the gene matches: 6. CDR1 is ENHRY, CDR2 SYGVKD, per germline. This CDR3 is 15 amino acids long. The CDR3 sequence is CAISESGGGSDTQYF. The DNA for the CDR3 is TGTGCCATCAGTGAGTCCGGCGGGGGATCCGATACGCAGTATTTT.

This rearrangement joins TRBV3-1 (or the pseudogene TRBV3-2) to TRBJ2-5; 7 positions agree with TRBD2. CDR1 and CDR2 (germline): LGHDT, YNNKEL (reference sequence). The CDR3 has 15 residues. The junction had 5 bases not matched to a gene; V was cut back by 0 bases and J by 4 bases. CDR3 sequence (DNA): TGTGCCAGCAGCCAAGACGCGGGAGAAGGAGAGACCCAGTACTTC. It specifies CASSQDAGEGETQYF.

The gene calls are TRBV15 and TRBJ2-7; D may be TRBD1 (7 bases). This CDR3 spans 16 amino acids. Trimming took 0 bases from V and 5 from J, leaving 17 bases between them. CDR1 is LNHNV and CDR2 is YYDKDF in the germline V gene (reference sequence). CDR3 amino acids: CATSRDWRGRGDEQYF. In DNA, the CDR3 is TGTGCCACCAGCAGAGATTGGAGGGGGCGAGGAGACGAGCAGTACTTC.

The rearrangement links TRBV19 to TRBJ1-6, with 9 bases that match TRBD1. With V trimmed by 8 bases and J by 8 bases, 7 bases remained unmatched. The CDR3 has 14 amino acids. Germline V gene sequence: CDR1 LNHDA, CDR2 SQIVND (reference sequence). The CDR3 nucleotides read TGTGCCAGTTGTACAGGGGGCACAGATTCACCCCTCCACTTT. This sequence encodes CASCTGGTDSPLHF.

The V and J genes are TRBV2 and TRBJ2-3, with 9 bases aligning to TRBD2. CDR3 length: 15 residues. Germline-derived CDR1 and CDR2 are SNHLY and FYNNEI. With V trimmed by 4 bases and J by 8 bases, 10 bases remained unmatched. The CDR3 loop is CASSGFSSGSGTQYF. The CDR3 DNA is TGTGCCAGCAGTGGTTTTAGTAGCGGGAGTGGTACGCAGTATTTT.

This clone was seen more than once but under ten times. The genes are TRBV11-2 and TRBJ2-5, with 7 bases lining up with TRBD2. The CDR3 length is 18 residues. CDR1 is SGHAT, CDR2 FQNNGV, per germline. V shed 1 base, J shed 2 bases, and the junction held 13 bases outside the gene matches. The CDR3 here is CASSLGRPLGGRQETQYF. CDR3 coding DNA: TGTGCCAGCAGCTTAGGACGACCCCTCGGGGGGAGGCAAGAGACCCAGTACTTC.

The gene calls are TRBV7-2 and TRBJ2-1; the D gene could be TRBD1 or TRBD2 (5 bases each). The V gene lost 5 bases and the J gene lost 8 bases, with 16 bases spanning the gap. The germline gives CDR1 SGHTA, CDR2 FQGNSA. This CDR3 comprises 14 residues. This CDR3 reads CASSLSVQGHEQFF. CDR3 in DNA: TGTGCCAGCAGCCTTTCAGTGCAGGGACATGAGCAGTTCTTC.

This chain uses TRBV30 with TRBJ1-6; D gene unclear. Germline CDR1 reads GTSNPN; CDR2 reads SVGIG (reference sequence). CDR3 size: 14 residues. The V end was cut by 4 bases, the J end by 3 bases, with 10 bases between. This chain's CDR3 is CAWKERVYNSPLHF. In nucleotides, the CDR3 is TGTGCCTGGAAAGAGAGGGTCTATAATTCACCCCTCCACTTT.

This clone was picked up one time. The chain recombines TRBV16 with TRBJ2-2; D is perhaps TRBD1 (6 bases). In germline, CDR1 is KGHSY, CDR2 FQNENV. The V end was cut by 2 bases, the J end by 5 bases, with 12 bases between. The CDR3 sequence is 15 residues long. CDR3 DNA sequence: TGTGCCAGCAGCCAAGTGGGGGCGGCGACCGGGGAGCTGTTTTTT. It specifies CASSQVGAATGELFF.

This rearrangement joins TRBV6-6 to TRBJ1-1; D may be TRBD1 (5 bases). The CDR3 runs to 13 residues. V was trimmed by 3 bases and J by 7 bases, leaving 12 bases between them. Germline V CDR1 and CDR2: MNHNY, SVGAGI (reference sequence). Written as DNA, the CDR3 is TGTGCCAGCAGTTATTCGGGGGTGAATGAAGCTTTCTTT. Its translation is CASSYSGVNEAFF.

The chain is built from TRBV11-3 and TRBJ2-2; no clear D. With 3 bases removed from V and 3 bases from J, the gap between germline ends came to 5 bases. CDR3 length equals 13 residues. Looked up from germline, CDR1 is SGHNT and CDR2 is YENEEA. DNA for the CDR3: TGTGCCAGCAGCTTCCAGGACACCGGGGAGCTGTTTTTT. Translation: CASSFQDTGELFF.

The chain links TRBV7-9 to TRBJ2-7; 7 bases line up with TRBD1. The CDR3 spans 15 residues. In germline, CDR1 is SEHNR, CDR2 FQNEAQ (reference sequence). V gave up 4 bases and J gave up 3 bases; unmatched junction bases: 9. In DNA form, the CDR3 reads TGTGCCAGCAGCTCCCGGGCAGGGGGATTCTACGAGCAGTACTTC. It codes for CASSSRAGGFYEQYF.

The chain uses TRBV28 and TRBJ2-7, with 7 bases that match TRBD2. V lost 10 bases to trimming and J lost 4 bases; unmatched junction nucleotides: 13. Looked up from germline, CDR1 is MDHEN and CDR2 is SYDVKM. The length of the CDR3 is 14 residues. This CDR3 reads CAIQPAGRKYEQYF. For the CDR3, the DNA is TGTGCCATCCAGCCCGCCGGGAGGAAGTACGAGCAGTACTTC.

The V and J genes are TRBV7-9 and TRBJ1-6, with D maybe TRBD1 (5 bases). Germline V lookup: CDR1 SEHNR, CDR2 FQNEAQ (reference sequence). CDR3 length equals 15 residues. V was clipped by 2 bases and J by 9 bases, with 14 bases between them. CDR3 nucleotide sequence: TGTGCCAGCAGCTTACAGTCTTCGAGGGGTTCACCCCTCCACTTT. It specifies CASSLQSSRGSPLHF.

This chain links TRBV19 with TRBJ2-3; D is perhaps TRBD2 (5 bases). Germline CDR1 and CDR2: LNHDA and SQIVND (reference sequence). The V end was cut by 1 base, the J end by 11 bases, with 13 bases between. The CDR3 loop spans 13 amino acids. Here the CDR3 reads CASSIGYFGGQYF. The DNA of the CDR3 is TGTGCCAGTAGTATAGGGTACTTCGGAGGGCAGTATTTT.